This T cell receptor (beta chain) was captured in a study of blood T cell repertoires in COVID-19. Study-wide background: From T cells, B-cell-depleted T cells, or PBMCs came the material, which was cDNA or gDNA.

This CDR3 is 11 amino acids long. V lost 3 bases, J lost 8 bases, and 7 bases lay in between. Germline V gives CDR1 MDHEN, CDR2 SYDVKM. Original handling: Estimation of nucleated cell counts relied on the amplification of reference gene primers. Only in-frame clones appear in the TCRdb table, and some are missing; sequencing was by immunoSEQ multiplex PCR. V, J and clone size were drawn from that table, and D and trimming were deduced from the DNA. The sample comprises 200,000 to 250,000 clones, roughly 80% of which are singletons, and 4.9% rests with the top ten. The sequenced sample was peripheral blood. This chain joins TRBV28 and TRBJ2-5; D is ambiguous. The TCR comes from an elderly woman with active or convalescent COVID-19. The CDR3 DNA reads TGTGCCAGCAGTTTGCGTGTTACCCAGTACTTC. Translating it yields CASSLRVTQYF.